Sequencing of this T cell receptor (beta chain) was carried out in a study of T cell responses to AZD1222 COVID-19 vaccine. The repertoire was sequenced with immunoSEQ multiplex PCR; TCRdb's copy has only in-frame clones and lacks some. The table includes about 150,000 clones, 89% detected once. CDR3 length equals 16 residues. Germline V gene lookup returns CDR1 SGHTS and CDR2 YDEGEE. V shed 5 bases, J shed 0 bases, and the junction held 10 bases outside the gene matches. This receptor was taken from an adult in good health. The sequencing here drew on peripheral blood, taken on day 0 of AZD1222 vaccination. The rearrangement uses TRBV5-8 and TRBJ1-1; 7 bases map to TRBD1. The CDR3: CASSKGDSLMNTEAFF. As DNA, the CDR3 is TGTGCCAGCAGTAAAGGGGACAGCCTCATGAACACTGAAGCTTTCTTT.